A selection of T cell receptor beta chains follows, all from one sample in a study of Graves' ophthalmopathy and Graves' hyperthyroidism. TCRdb recomputed calls from the multiplex PCR reads with MiXCR, one row per CDR3 protein. Found here are about 180,000 distinct CDR3 sequences, about 40% of them singletons; the top ten hold roughly 5.8%. The sample consisted of peripheral blood. All receptors come from a woman in her thirties or forties with Graves' ophthalmopathy. Both conserved end residues are part of each CDR3. Fields, in order: J gene, D gene, V gene, clone size, CDR3 DNA, CDR3 protein. D genes are given only for firm matches. Clone size is shown for a subset of rows, as once, few, many or a class of expanded clone.

j_gene: TRBJ1-1
d_gene: .
v_gene: TRBV18
abundance: many
CDR3nt: TGTGCCAGCTCACCACGACGGTCGAACACTGAAGCTTTCTTT
CDR3aa: CASSPRRSNTEAFF

j_gene: TRBJ2-5
d_gene: TRBD1
v_gene: TRBV20-1
abundance: .
CDR3nt: TGCAGTGCTGCGGACAGGGGACAGACCCAGTACTTC
CDR3aa: CSAADRGQTQYF

j_gene: TRBJ1-1
d_gene: .
v_gene: TRBV28
abundance: .
CDR3nt: TGTGCCAGCAGTTTATTGAGTCTGCACACTGAAGCTTTCTTT
CDR3aa: CASSLLSLHTEAFF

j_gene: TRBJ2-4
d_gene: .
v_gene: TRBV7-3
abundance: many
CDR3nt: TGTGCCAGCAGCGTACGCATCGTAGGGGTAGCCAAAAACATTCAGTACTTC
CDR3aa: CASSVRIVGVAKNIQYF

j_gene: TRBJ2-7
d_gene: .
v_gene: TRBV6-2/TRBV6-3
abundance: .
CDR3nt: TGTGCCAGCAGATCCCCCGGGGCCTACGAGCAGTACTTC
CDR3aa: CASRSPGAYEQYF

j_gene: TRBJ2-7
d_gene: TRBD2
v_gene: TRBV12-3/TRBV12-4
abundance: many
CDR3nt: TGTGCCAGCAGTAATGGACTAGTGAAAACCTACGAGCAGTACTTC
CDR3aa: CASSNGLVKTYEQYF

j_gene: TRBJ1-2
d_gene: TRBD1
v_gene: TRBV10-2
abundance: many
CDR3nt: TGCGCCAGCAGTGAGTCCCGGGACAGACCCTACTATGGCTACACCTTC
CDR3aa: CASSESRDRPYYGYTF

j_gene: TRBJ2-5
d_gene: .
v_gene: TRBV6-1
abundance: .
CDR3nt: TGTGCCAGCAGTGACCCGGGGGCGCGGGAAGAGACCCAGTACTTC
CDR3aa: CASSDPGAREETQYF

j_gene: TRBJ1-1
d_gene: TRBD1
v_gene: TRBV15
abundance: many
CDR3nt: TGTGCCACCAGCAGATCACAGGGGGCGCGGACTGAAGCTTTCTTT
CDR3aa: CATSRSQGARTEAFF

j_gene: TRBJ2-7
d_gene: .
v_gene: TRBV9
abundance: few
CDR3nt: TGTGCCAGCAGCGTAGAGCCCTCCCCCTACGAGCAGTACTTC
CDR3aa: CASSVEPSPYEQYF

j_gene: TRBJ1-2
d_gene: .
v_gene: TRBV7-2
abundance: .
CDR3nt: TGTGCCAGCAGCTTAGTGGCTGGACACACGTATGGCTACACCTTC
CDR3aa: CASSLVAGHTYGYTF

j_gene: TRBJ1-5
d_gene: .
v_gene: TRBV6-1
abundance: many
CDR3nt: TGTGCCAGCAGTGCCGTCTATAGCAATCAGCCCCAGCATTTT
CDR3aa: CASSAVYSNQPQHF

j_gene: TRBJ1-1
d_gene: .
v_gene: TRBV7-2
abundance: many
CDR3nt: TGTGCCAGCAGCTCCGGGGGCAGCTCCATGAACACTGAAGCTTTCTTT
CDR3aa: CASSSGGSSMNTEAFF

j_gene: TRBJ2-6
d_gene: TRBD1
v_gene: TRBV6-2/TRBV6-3
abundance: many
CDR3nt: TGTGCCAGCAGTTACAAAACAGGGGTAGGGGCCAACGTCCTGACTTTC
CDR3aa: CASSYKTGVGANVLTF

j_gene: TRBJ1-2
d_gene: .
v_gene: TRBV12-3/TRBV12-4
abundance: few
CDR3nt: TGTGCCAGCAGTTTAATCAGCGGTATGGGTGCAACCTATGGCTACACCTTC
CDR3aa: CASSLISGMGATYGYTF

j_gene: TRBJ2-7
d_gene: TRBD2
v_gene: TRBV20-1
abundance: few
CDR3nt: TGCAGTGCCACTGCAGCGGGAGCCAGGTACGAGCAGTACTTC
CDR3aa: CSATAAGARYEQYF

j_gene: TRBJ1-1
d_gene: .
v_gene: TRBV6-5
abundance: .
CDR3nt: TGTGCCAGCAGTTACGACCTTGATGGTGAAGCTTTCTTT
CDR3aa: CASSYDLDGEAFF

j_gene: TRBJ2-7
d_gene: TRBD1
v_gene: TRBV6-1
abundance: .
CDR3nt: TGTGCCAGCATGGGGACAGGGGGGCGCGAGCAGTACTTC
CDR3aa: CASMGTGGREQYF

j_gene: TRBJ1-6
d_gene: .
v_gene: TRBV12-3/TRBV12-4
abundance: many
CDR3nt: TGTGCCAGCATTATGACAGGTTATAATTCACCCCTCCACTTT
CDR3aa: CASIMTGYNSPLHF

j_gene: TRBJ1-6
d_gene: TRBD1
v_gene: TRBV5-1
abundance: many
CDR3nt: TGCGCCAGCAGCATCTCAACAGGGGGCGGCGGTTCACCCCTCCACTTT
CDR3aa: CASSISTGGGGSPLHF

j_gene: TRBJ1-6
d_gene: .
v_gene: TRBV2
abundance: many
CDR3nt: TGTGCCAGCCGACCGGGGGCAAAGAATTCACCCCTCCACTTT
CDR3aa: CASRPGAKNSPLHF

j_gene: TRBJ2-4
d_gene: TRBD1
v_gene: TRBV19
abundance: once
CDR3nt: TGTGCCAGTAGTATAGATCGGGGACAGGGAAACATTCAGTACTTC
CDR3aa: CASSIDRGQGNIQYF

j_gene: TRBJ2-7
d_gene: .
v_gene: TRBV7-8
abundance: .
CDR3nt: TGTGCCAGCAGCTTAGTGTTGAAAGTCGAGCAGTACTTC
CDR3aa: CASSLVLKVEQYF

j_gene: TRBJ2-7
d_gene: .
v_gene: TRBV6-2/TRBV6-3
abundance: .
CDR3nt: TGTGCCAGCAGTTACCGCCAGGCCGCATCCTACGAGCAGTACTTC
CDR3aa: CASSYRQAASYEQYF

j_gene: TRBJ2-3
d_gene: .
v_gene: TRBV12-3/TRBV12-4
abundance: .
CDR3nt: TGTGCCAGCAGTGAGGGACTCTCTAGCACAGATACGCAGTATTTT
CDR3aa: CASSEGLSSTDTQYF

j_gene: TRBJ1-3
d_gene: .
v_gene: TRBV19
abundance: many
CDR3nt: TGTGCCAGTAGTATTACGGCGCGCTCTGGAAACACCATATATTTT
CDR3aa: CASSITARSGNTIYF

j_gene: TRBJ1-5
d_gene: .
v_gene: TRBV18
abundance: many
CDR3nt: TGTGCCAGCTCACGGACAGAAAATCAGCCCCAGCATTTT
CDR3aa: CASSRTENQPQHF

j_gene: TRBJ2-7
d_gene: TRBD2
v_gene: TRBV10-3
abundance: .
CDR3nt: TGTGCCATCCGGACTAGCGCGAGCTCCTACGAGCAGTACTTC
CDR3aa: CAIRTSASSYEQYF

j_gene: TRBJ2-5
d_gene: .
v_gene: TRBV6-1
abundance: many
CDR3nt: TGTGCCAGCAGTCAAGGTGGCAGGGCTCTTGAGACCCAGTACTTC
CDR3aa: CASSQGGRALETQYF

j_gene: TRBJ1-2
d_gene: .
v_gene: TRBV7-2
abundance: .
CDR3nt: TGTGCCAGCAGCCCGAATGGCTATGGCTACACCTTC
CDR3aa: CASSPNGYGYTF

j_gene: TRBJ2-5
d_gene: .
v_gene: TRBV30
abundance: many
CDR3nt: TGTGCCTGGAGTCTTGGGGGCGTTGAGACCCAGTACTTC
CDR3aa: CAWSLGGVETQYF

j_gene: TRBJ1-1
d_gene: .
v_gene: TRBV4-3
abundance: many
CDR3nt: TGCGCCAGCAGCCAAGAAGTGGGGAACACTGAAGCTTTCTTT
CDR3aa: CASSQEVGNTEAFF

j_gene: TRBJ2-7
d_gene: .
v_gene: TRBV7-3
abundance: many
CDR3nt: TGTGCCAGCAGCCCGAACCGGGCGGCGGCTAATCACGAGCAGTACTTC
CDR3aa: CASSPNRAAANHEQYF

j_gene: TRBJ1-1
d_gene: TRBD1
v_gene: TRBV6-5
abundance: .
CDR3nt: TGTGCCAGCAGTTACGGGTTGACGGACAGGCGGTCTGAAGCTTTCTTT
CDR3aa: CASSYGLTDRRSEAFF

j_gene: TRBJ2-5
d_gene: .
v_gene: TRBV11-2
abundance: .
CDR3nt: TGTGCCAGCAGCTTAGATGCGGGACGGTACCAAGAGACCCAGTACTTC
CDR3aa: CASSLDAGRYQETQYF

j_gene: TRBJ2-7
d_gene: TRBD2
v_gene: TRBV4-3
abundance: many
CDR3nt: TGCGCCAGCAGCCAAGAACCTAGCGGGAGTAGTGAGCAGTACTTC
CDR3aa: CASSQEPSGSSEQYF

j_gene: TRBJ2-7
d_gene: TRBD2
v_gene: TRBV4-2
abundance: once
CDR3nt: TGTGCCAGCAGCCAAGACGTTGGACTAGCGGGTATCTACGAGCAGTACTTC
CDR3aa: CASSQDVGLAGIYEQYF

j_gene: TRBJ2-7
d_gene: TRBD2
v_gene: TRBV11-2
abundance: .
CDR3nt: TGTGCCAGCAGCTTAGGGGGCGGGGGGCCCTACGAGCAGTACTTC
CDR3aa: CASSLGGGGPYEQYF

j_gene: TRBJ1-1
d_gene: .
v_gene: TRBV4-2
abundance: many
CDR3nt: TGTGCCAGCAGCAGTGAACAGGGAACGGCTGAAGCTTTCTTT
CDR3aa: CASSSEQGTAEAFF

j_gene: TRBJ1-1
d_gene: TRBD1
v_gene: TRBV6-1
abundance: many
CDR3nt: TGTGCCGGCACAGGGGTTAGCACTGAAGCTTTCTTT
CDR3aa: CAGTGVSTEAFF

j_gene: TRBJ2-7
d_gene: .
v_gene: TRBV6-1
abundance: many
CDR3nt: TGTGCCAGCAGTGAGTGGGGGACCCACTACGAGCAGTACTTC
CDR3aa: CASSEWGTHYEQYF

j_gene: TRBJ2-7
d_gene: .
v_gene: TRBV28
abundance: many
CDR3nt: TGTGCCAGCAGTTTATTCCACAGGGGAGGCGAGCAGTACTTC
CDR3aa: CASSLFHRGGEQYF

j_gene: TRBJ1-1
d_gene: TRBD1
v_gene: TRBV12-3/TRBV12-4
abundance: .
CDR3nt: TGTGCCAGCAGTTCAACAGGGGGCGGTTATGAAGCTTTCTTT
CDR3aa: CASSSTGGGYEAFF

j_gene: TRBJ2-2
d_gene: TRBD2
v_gene: TRBV11-3
abundance: .
CDR3nt: TGTGCCAGCAGCTCCCCCGCGGGAGGATCCCTAAGGGGGACCGGGGAGCTGTTTTTT
CDR3aa: CASSSPAGGSLRGTGELFF